The clone carrying this TCR beta chain has more than one count but fewer than ten. The target antigen is unknown. The identical CDR3 is also encoded by other nucleotide sequences in the sample. The data originate from a study of OX40 agonist ivuxolimab in advanced cancers. Regarding the study as a whole: Clonal expansion by week 6 occurred in CD4+ and CD8+ blood T cells (at 0.1 to 3.0 mg/kg). Patients who responded partially at 0.1-3.0 mg/kg showed clonal expansion ranking among the lowest. The average count of expanded clones was higher among CD8+ T cells than among CD4+.

Sequencing was performed with immunoSEQ multiplex PCR; in TCRdb, only in-frame clones are kept and a portion is missing. The sample holds thousands of clones, less than 70% seen once. Trimming removed 3 bases from V and 2 bases from J; junction bases left unmatched: 9. The CDR3 length is 16 residues. The germline gives CDR1 LNHDA, CDR2 SQIVND (reference sequence). V gene TRBV19 combines with J gene TRBJ1-2, with 7 bases lining up with TRBD1. The source of this sequence is an adult with an advanced solid tumor such as melanoma, head and neck, liver or kidney cancer. The material sequenced was CD4+ or CD8+ T cells sorted from blood, taken in a trial of the OX40 agonist ivuxolimab. The DNA of the CDR3 is TGTGCCAGTAGTATGGGTTGGGGACAGATGAACTATGGCTACACCTTC. It codes for CASSMGWGQMNYGYTF.